The sequence of this T cell receptor beta chain was determined in a study of CD8+ T cells in alopecia areata. Study-level points and caveats: Because one nonresponder was included, the link of baseline CD8+ expansion to response is considered uncertain.

In its sample, this clone was seen a few times. The antigen remains undetermined. Treatment meaning: oral pan-JAK inhibitor, 5-10 mg twice daily. Reverse transcribed after extraction, RNA yielded cDNA as the sequencing template. Profiling relied on immunoSEQ multiplex PCR, and the TCRdb table lists in-frame clones only, not all of them. Of roughly 210,000 clones listed, less than 50% are singletons. This clonotype originated in a human donor with alopecia areata. The sample here was CD4+ T cells sorted from blood, taken at approximately week 37, from a patient treated with tofacitinib.

CDR3 in amino acids: CASSLGLSRAREQYF. In DNA, the CDR3 is TGTGCCAGCAGCTTAGGGTTGAGTAGGGCGCGGGAGCAGTACTTC. The rearrangement joins TRBV7-2 to TRBJ2-7; D unclear. Germline CDR1 reads SGHTA; CDR2 reads FQGNSA. The V end was cut by 1 base, the J end by 7 bases, with 17 bases between. The CDR3 contains 15 residues.